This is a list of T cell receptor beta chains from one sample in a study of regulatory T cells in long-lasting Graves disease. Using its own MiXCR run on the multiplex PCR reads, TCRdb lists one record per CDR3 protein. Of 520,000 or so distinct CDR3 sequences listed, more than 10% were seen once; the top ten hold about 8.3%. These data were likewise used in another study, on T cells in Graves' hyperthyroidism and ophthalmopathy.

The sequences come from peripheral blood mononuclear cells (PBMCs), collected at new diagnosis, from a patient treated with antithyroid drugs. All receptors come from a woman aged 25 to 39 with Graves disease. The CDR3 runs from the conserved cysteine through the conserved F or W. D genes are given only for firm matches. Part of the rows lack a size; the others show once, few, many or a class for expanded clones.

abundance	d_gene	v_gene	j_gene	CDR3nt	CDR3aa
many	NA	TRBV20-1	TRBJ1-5	TGCAGTGCAAGCTCCACGGTCCTTAGAGATCAGCCCCAGCATTTT	CSASSTVLRDQPQHF
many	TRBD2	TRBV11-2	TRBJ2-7	TGTGCCAGCAGCTTAAGACTCGGCGCGGGAGTTCGGGAGCAGTACTTC	CASSLRLGAGVREQYF
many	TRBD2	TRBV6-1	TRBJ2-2	TGTGCCAGCAGTCGCACAGGGACTAGCGGGAGTTGGGGACGCACCGGGGAGCTGTTTTTT	CASSRTGTSGSWGRTGELFF
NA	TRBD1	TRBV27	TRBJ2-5	TGTGCCAGCAGTTTATCGACAGGGCTTAAAGAGACCCAGTACTTC	CASSLSTGLKETQYF
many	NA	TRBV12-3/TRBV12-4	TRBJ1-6	TGTGCCAGCAGTTTAGTATTAGGGTATAACTCACCCCTCCACTTT	CASSLVLGYNSPLHF
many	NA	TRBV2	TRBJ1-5	TGTGCCAGCACGGCAGGGGTAAATCAGCCCCAGCATTTT	CASTAGVNQPQHF
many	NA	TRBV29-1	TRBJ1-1	TGCAGCACCCGAGGACAGTTGAACACTGAAGCTTTCTTT	CSTRGQLNTEAFF
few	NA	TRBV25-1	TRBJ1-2	TGTGCCAGCAGTAAACGGCCGGGTACAGATACTAATGGCTACACCTTC	CASSKRPGTDTNGYTF
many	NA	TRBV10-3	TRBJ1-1	TGTGCCATCAGTGGAGGGGCGTCCGCTTTCTTT	CAISGGASAFF
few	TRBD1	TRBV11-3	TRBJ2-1	TGTGCCAGCAGCTCCTCCCGACAGGGCCATGAGCAGTTCTTC	CASSSSRQGHEQFF
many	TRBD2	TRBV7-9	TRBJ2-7	TGTGCCAGCAGCCTCGAACCGCTAGCGGGGTACGAGCAGTACTTC	CASSLEPLAGYEQYF
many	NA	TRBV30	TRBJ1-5	TGTGCCTGGAGGGGCTTTACTGATCAGCCCCAGCATTTT	CAWRGFTDQPQHF
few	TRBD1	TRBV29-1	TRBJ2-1	TGCAGCGTTGAAGAATCAGGGGGCCTTTACAATGAGCAGTTCTTC	CSVEESGGLYNEQFF
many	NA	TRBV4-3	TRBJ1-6	TGCGCCAGCAGCCGGGGAGATTCACCCCTCCACTTT	CASSRGDSPLHF
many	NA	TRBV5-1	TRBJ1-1	TGCGCCAGCAGCCTAGTCGGGAACTTGAACACTGAAGCTTTCTTT	CASSLVGNLNTEAFF
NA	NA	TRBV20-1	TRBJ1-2	TGCAGTGCTAGAGATTGGAGAGGGGACTATGGCTACACCTTC	CSARDWRGDYGYTF
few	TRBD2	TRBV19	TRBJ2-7	TGTGCCAGTAGTACCCAGACTAGCGGGGGACCCTACGAGCAGTACTTC	CASSTQTSGGPYEQYF
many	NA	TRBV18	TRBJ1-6	TGTGCCAGCTCACCACAATTAGGCTCACCCCTCCACTTT	CASSPQLGSPLHF
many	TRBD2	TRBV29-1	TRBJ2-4	TGCAGCGCCGGGACTACTCATGGGGACATTCAGTACTTC	CSAGTTHGDIQYF
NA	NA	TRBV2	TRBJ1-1	TGTGCCAGCGGGGCTTCCGGGAACGCGGGTTGGGCTTTCTTT	CASGASGNAGWAFF
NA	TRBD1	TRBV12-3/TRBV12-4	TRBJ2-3	TGTGCCAGCAGCCGTGGGACAGGGGGCATTAGGGCAGATACGCAGTATTTT	CASSRGTGGIRADTQYF
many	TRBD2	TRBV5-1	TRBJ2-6	TGCGCCAGCAGCTTAAGCGGGAGGTCTTCTGGGGCCAACGTCCTGACTTTC	CASSLSGRSSGANVLTF
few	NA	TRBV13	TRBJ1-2	TGTGCCAGCAGCTTAGATAGGGGACGCGGGGCGCGCGACTACACCTTC	CASSLDRGRGARDYTF
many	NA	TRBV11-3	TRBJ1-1	TGTGCCAGCAGTTCGAGACCGGGGAGGGAAGCTTTCTTT	CASSSRPGREAFF
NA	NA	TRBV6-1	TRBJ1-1	TGTGCCAGCAGAGAAGGACGAGCTTTCTTT	CASREGRAFF
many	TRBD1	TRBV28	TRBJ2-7	TGTGCCAGCAGTTTTTGGGGACAGACCTACGAGCAGTACTTC	CASSFWGQTYEQYF
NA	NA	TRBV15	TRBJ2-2	TGTGCCACCAGCAGAGATTTAGGGGAGCTGTTTTTT	CATSRDLGELFF
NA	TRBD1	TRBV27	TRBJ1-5	TGTGCCAGCAGTTTGGGACAGGGCCGGCAGCCCCAGCATTTT	CASSLGQGRQPQHF
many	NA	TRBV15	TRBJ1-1	TGTGCCACCAGCAAACTACAGGCTGAAGCTTTCTTT	CATSKLQAEAFF
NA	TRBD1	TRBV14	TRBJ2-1	TGTGCCAGCAGCCCGACAGGGTGGGGGTTCTTC	CASSPTGWGFF
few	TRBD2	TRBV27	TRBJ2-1	TGTGCCAGCAGTTCATACGGAAGAATAGCGGGAGGGCCCGGTGAGCAGTTCTTC	CASSSYGRIAGGPGEQFF